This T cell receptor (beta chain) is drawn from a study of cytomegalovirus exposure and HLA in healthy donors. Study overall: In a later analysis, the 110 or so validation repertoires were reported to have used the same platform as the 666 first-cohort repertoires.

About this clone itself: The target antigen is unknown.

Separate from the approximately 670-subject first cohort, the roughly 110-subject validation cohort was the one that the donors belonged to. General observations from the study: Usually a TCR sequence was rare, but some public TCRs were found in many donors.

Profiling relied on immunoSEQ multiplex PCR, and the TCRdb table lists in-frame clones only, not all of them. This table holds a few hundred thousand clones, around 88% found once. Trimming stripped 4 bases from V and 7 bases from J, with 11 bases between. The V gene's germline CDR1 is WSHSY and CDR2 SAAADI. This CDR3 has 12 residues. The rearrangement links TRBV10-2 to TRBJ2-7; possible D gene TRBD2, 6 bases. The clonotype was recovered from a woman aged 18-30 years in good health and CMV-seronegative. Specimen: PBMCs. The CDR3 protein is CASSVAGGEQYF. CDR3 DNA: TGCGCCAGCAGTGTGGCAGGAGGGGAGCAGTACTTC.